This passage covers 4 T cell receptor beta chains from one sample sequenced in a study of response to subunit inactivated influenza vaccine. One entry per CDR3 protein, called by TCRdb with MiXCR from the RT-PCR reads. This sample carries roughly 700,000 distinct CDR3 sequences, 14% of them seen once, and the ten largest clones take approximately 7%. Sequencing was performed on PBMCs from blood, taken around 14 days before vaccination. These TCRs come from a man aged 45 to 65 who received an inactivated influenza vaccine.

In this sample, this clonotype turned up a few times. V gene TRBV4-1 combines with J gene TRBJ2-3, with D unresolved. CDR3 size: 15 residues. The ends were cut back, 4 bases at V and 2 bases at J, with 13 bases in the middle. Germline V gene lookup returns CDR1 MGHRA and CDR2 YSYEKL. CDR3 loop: CASSPQLRTTDTQYF. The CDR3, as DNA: TGCGCCAGCAGCCCCCAACTAAGAACCACAGATACGCAGTATTTT.

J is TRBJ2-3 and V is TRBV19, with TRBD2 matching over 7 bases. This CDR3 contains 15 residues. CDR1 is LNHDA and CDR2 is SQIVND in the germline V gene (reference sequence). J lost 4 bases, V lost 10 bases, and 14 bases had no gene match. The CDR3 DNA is TGTGCCATTACGAGAGTGGGGGGGTCGGCAGATACGCAGTATTTT. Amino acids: CAITRVGGSADTQYF.

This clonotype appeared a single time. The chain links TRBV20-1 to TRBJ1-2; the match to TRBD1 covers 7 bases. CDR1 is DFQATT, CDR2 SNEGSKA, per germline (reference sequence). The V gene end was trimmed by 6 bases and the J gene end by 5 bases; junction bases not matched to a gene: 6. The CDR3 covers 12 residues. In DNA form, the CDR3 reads TGCAGTGCGGAAGGGACAGAATATGGCTACACCTTC. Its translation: CSAEGTEYGYTF.

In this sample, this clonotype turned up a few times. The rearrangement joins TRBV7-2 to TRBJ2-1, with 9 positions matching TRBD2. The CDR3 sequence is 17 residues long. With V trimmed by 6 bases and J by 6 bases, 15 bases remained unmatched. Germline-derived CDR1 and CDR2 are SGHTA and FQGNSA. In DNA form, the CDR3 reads TGTGCCAGCAGTCTTTCTCGGGGGGCGGGAGGGCGCAATGAGCAGTTCTTC. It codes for CASSLSRGAGGRNEQFF.